Listed here are 3 T cell receptor beta chains from one sample, sequenced in a study of OX40 agonist ivuxolimab in advanced cancers. Here immunoSEQ multiplex PCR was the method, and the copy in TCRdb shows in-frame clones only, minus some. There are about 58,000 clones in the sample; around 93% occur only once, and 3.5% to 4% lies in the top ten. The sequenced sample was CD4+ or CD8+ T cells sorted from blood, obtained in a trial of the OX40 agonist ivuxolimab. These receptors were taken from an adult with an advanced solid tumor such as melanoma, head and neck, liver or kidney cancer.

V and J are TRBV28 and TRBJ2-1; TRBD2 matches at 8 bases. V gave up 4 bases and J gave up 4 bases; unmatched junction bases: 9. The germline gives CDR1 MDHEN, CDR2 SYDVKM. This CDR3 spans 16 amino acids. CDR3 DNA sequence: TGTGCCAGCAGTTACCCCGGGGGGGGAGCATACAATGAGCAGTTCTTC. It encodes CASSYPGGGAYNEQFF.

This CDR3 is CASGDKYPSGNTIYF. DNA for the CDR3: TGTGCCAGCGGAGATAAATATCCCTCTGGAAACACCATATATTTT. This chain links TRBV28 with TRBJ1-3; no definite D call. The ends were cut back, 8 bases at V and 0 bases at J, with 14 bases in the middle. The CDR3 spans 15 residues. Germline values: CDR1 MDHEN, CDR2 SYDVKM.

The chain links TRBV5-5 to TRBJ2-7; 12 nucleotides agree with TRBD2. The germline V gene has CDR1 SGHKS and CDR2 YYEKEE (reference sequence). The CDR3 is made up of 17 amino acids. V gave up 4 bases and J gave up 0 bases; unmatched junction bases: 8. The CDR3 reads CASSPGLAGRSSYEQYF. Here the CDR3 DNA reads TGTGCCAGCAGCCCCGGACTAGCGGGGCGCAGCTCCTACGAGCAGTACTTC.